Below are 23 T cell receptor beta chains sequenced from a single sample in a study of T-cell reconstitution after alpha-beta-depleted transplantation in children. The TCRbeta library incorporated unique molecular identifiers. In TCRdb, the PCR reads were re-called with MiXCR into one record per CDR3 protein. The sample has about 500,000 distinct CDR3 sequences, less than 35% seen once; the top ten hold 2.4%. Specimen: PBMCs from the stem cell graft donor, collected from the stem cell graft. The receptors shown here come from a human donor who donated a stem cell graft to a child with aplastic anemia.

The chain employs TRBV7-2 and TRBJ1-2; TRBD1 might be the D (6 bases). The CDR3 is made up of 13 amino acids. Germline CDR1 reads SGHTA; CDR2 reads FQGNSA. With 7 bases removed from V and 10 bases from J, the gap between germline ends came to 19 bases. CDR3 residues: CASINVGGHDYTF. CDR3 nucleotide sequence: TGTGCCAGCATCAATGTAGGGGGGCATGACTACACCTTC.

This chain uses TRBV12-3 or TRBV12-4 with TRBJ1-5, with D unresolved. CDR3 length: 13 amino acids. The V end was cut by 0 bases, the J end by 13 bases, with 13 bases between. The CDR3 region is CASSLAEVAGQHF. The CDR3, as DNA: TGTGCCAGCAGTTTAGCCGAGGTGGCAGGACAGCATTTT.

The V and J genes are TRBV5-6 and TRBJ2-3, with 12 nucleotides matching TRBD2. V gave up 7 bases and J gave up 6 bases; unmatched junction bases: 6. Germline assignment: CDR1 SGHDT and CDR2 YYEEEE. The CDR3 covers 14 residues. CDR3 residues: CASRTSGNLDTQYF. The CDR3, as DNA: TGTGCCAGCCGGACTAGCGGGAATTTGGATACGCAGTATTTT.

The chain joins TRBV20-1 to TRBJ1-4, with unresolved D. The CDR3 is made up of 14 amino acids. Germline CDR1 DFQATT, CDR2 SNEGSKA (reference sequence). The V and J ends lost 4 bases and 8 bases respectively, with 17 bases between them. In nucleotides, the CDR3 is TGCAGTGCTACTAGTCAAGGGTCACGGGAAAAACTGTTTTTT. This codes for CSATSQGSREKLFF.

This clonotype was seen many times. V usage is TRBV5-1 and J usage is TRBJ2-4; D remains ambiguous. V lost 5 bases and J 8 bases, leaving 11 bases between the germline ends. The germline V gene has CDR1 SGHRS and CDR2 YFSETQ. This CDR3 comprises 12 residues. DNA for the CDR3: TGCGCCAGCAGTCACGTCGGATACATTCAGTACTTC. Its protein product is CASSHVGYIQYF.

This clonotype was counted between two and nine times. The rearrangement uses TRBV6-1 and TRBJ2-2; weak D call: TRBD2 (5 bases). CDR1 and CDR2 (germline): MNHNS, SASEGT. The CDR3 runs 15 residues. With 5 bases removed from V and 0 bases from J, the gap between germline ends came to 10 bases. CDR3 sequence reads: CASSRKAANTGELFF. As DNA, the CDR3 is TGTGCCAGCAGTCGGAAAGCGGCGAACACCGGGGAGCTGTTTTTT.

V gene TRBV20-1 combines with J gene TRBJ2-5, with TRBD1 matching 11 bases. V dropped 3 bases and J dropped 5; count of bases not matched to a gene: 5. The germline CDR1 and CDR2 sequences are DFQATT and SNEGSKA (reference sequence). The CDR3 is 14 residues long. CDR3 DNA: TGCAGTGCTAGGGACAGGGGGCGTTTGGAGACCCAGTACTTC. It is translated as CSARDRGRLETQYF.

The chain carries TRBV21-1 and TRBJ2-2; the D call in the table, TRBD1, was not verified against the DNA. TRBV21-1 is a pseudogene segment. This CDR3 comprises 19 residues. This CDR3 is CASSKSGPPGQGNTGELFF. The CDR3, as DNA: TGTGCCAGCAGCAAAAGTGGCCCGCCGGGACAGGGAAACACCGGGGAGCTGTTTTTT.

This clonotype has more than one count but fewer than ten. CDR3 sequence: CASRVMSSGFTDTQYF. CDR3 in DNA: TGTGCCAGCAGGGTGATGAGTAGCGGATTCACAGATACGCAGTATTTT. The chain joins TRBV6-1 to TRBJ2-3; tentatively, D is TRBD2 (6 bases). This CDR3 is built from 16 residues. Between the trimmed V and J ends, which lost 6 bases and 2 bases, there was a span of 18 bases. Germline CDR1 and CDR2: MNHNS and SASEGT.

V usage is TRBV5-1 and J usage is TRBJ1-5; D call uncertain. The CDR3 sequence is 15 residues long. Trimming pared 4 bases from V and 2 bases from J, leaving 13 bases between. CDR1 and CDR2 (germline): SGHRS, YFSETQ. The CDR3 sequence: CASSPLGEGNQPQHF. The DNA for the CDR3 is TGCGCCAGCAGCCCCCTCGGGGAAGGCAATCAGCCCCAGCATTTT.

The CDR3 coding sequence is TGCGCCAGCAGCCAAAACCCGCAGGGTATTTCTGAAAAACTGTTTTTT. Protein product: CASSQNPQGISEKLFF. The rearrangement links TRBV4-3 to TRBJ1-4, with a tentative D call TRBD1 (5 bases). The CDR3 covers 16 residues. Germline loops: CDR1 LGHNA, CDR2 YSLEER. V lost 2 bases and J lost 7, with 17 bases in between.

The sample holds a few counts of this clonotype. The chain carries TRBV6-2 or TRBV6-3 and TRBJ2-1; 7 bases align to TRBD2. The CDR3 spans 17 residues. CDR1 and CDR2 (germline): MNHEY, SVGEGT. Trimming cost V 4 bases and J 2 bases; bases outside gene matches: 11. In DNA, the CDR3 is TGTGCCAGCAGTTCCCTCGGGGAGGGCCTTACCTACAATGAGCAGTTCTTC. Translated, it gives CASSSLGEGLTYNEQFF.

This clonotype has only a few counts. The rearrangement uses TRBV4-2 and TRBJ2-1; the D gene could be TRBD1 or TRBD2 (5 bases each). Per the germline V gene, CDR1 is LGHNA and CDR2 is YNFKEQ. CDR3 size: 15 residues. Trimming stripped 4 bases from V and 5 bases from J, with 15 bases between. The CDR3 DNA sequence: TGTGCCAGCAGCCGGGGGAAGGCAGCAAACAATGAGCAGTTCTTC. Its translation: CASSRGKAANNEQFF.

The chain joins TRBV29-1 to TRBJ1-1, with D unclear. The germline gives CDR1 SQVTM, CDR2 ANQGSEA. Between the trimmed V and J ends, which lost 5 bases and 0 bases, there was a span of 13 bases. This CDR3 region has 14 residues. The CDR3 reads CSVPDGRLNTEAFF. The CDR3 DNA follows: TGCAGCGTTCCTGATGGACGGCTGAACACTGAAGCTTTCTTT.

The chain is built from TRBV19 and TRBJ2-4; D is uncertain. The germline gives CDR1 LNHDA, CDR2 SQIVND (reference sequence). CDR3 size: 16 residues. V lost 0 bases and J lost 0, with 9 bases in between. The CDR3 region has the DNA TGTGCCAGTAGTATAGACGCACTGCTAGCCAAAAACATTCAGTACTTC. Encoded protein: CASSIDALLAKNIQYF. Supplemented by reference TRBV19 and TRBJ2-4, the full variable domain reads DGGITQSPKYLFRKEGQNVTLSCEQNLNHDAMYWYRQDPGQGLRLIYYSQIVNDFQKGDIAEGYSVSREKKESFPLTVTSAQKNPTAFYLCASSIDALLAKNIQYFGAGTRLSVL.

The CDR3 sequence: CASSLRTSAQETQYF. The CDR3 bases are TGTGCCAGCAGCCTCCGGACTAGCGCCCAAGAGACCCAGTACTTC. The chain is built from TRBV12-3 or TRBV12-4 and TRBJ2-5, with 9 bases that match TRBD2. V lost 6 bases to trimming and J lost 1 base; unmatched junction nucleotides: 6. CDR3 length equals 15 residues.

This clonotype was found once. The V gene is TRBV12-3 or TRBV12-4, the J gene TRBJ2-2; D ambiguous. V was clipped by 3 bases and J by 8 bases, with 10 bases between them. The CDR3 totals 13 residues. The CDR3 bases are TGTGCCAGCAGTTTTCGGATCGCGGGGGAGCTGTTTTTT. Amino acids: CASSFRIAGELFF.

In this sample, this clonotype turned up a few times. V gene TRBV5-1 combines with J gene TRBJ2-3; D is possibly TRBD1 (6 bases). The V end was cut by 0 bases, the J end by 3 bases, with 14 bases between. CDR3 length: 16 amino acids. From germline, CDR1 is SGHRS and CDR2 YFSETQ. The CDR3 region is CASSLVGDIRTDTQYF. Written as DNA, the CDR3 is TGCGCCAGCAGCTTGGTAGGGGACATCAGGACAGATACGCAGTATTTT.

This sequence joins TRBV13 and TRBJ2-1; the match to TRBD2 covers 8 bases. This CDR3 spans 16 amino acids. From germline, CDR1 is PRHDT and CDR2 FYEKMQ (reference sequence). Trimming took 4 bases from V and 3 from J; bases not matched to a gene: 8. This chain's CDR3 is CASSSQAGAFYNEQFF. CDR3 sequence (DNA): TGTGCCAGCAGCTCACAAGCGGGAGCCTTCTACAATGAGCAGTTCTTC.

This clonotype was observed a handful of times. The V call is TRBV20-1, the J call TRBJ2-3, with D possibly being TRBD2 (5 bases). CDR1 is DFQATT and CDR2 is SNEGSKA in the germline V gene (reference sequence). V shed 6 bases and J shed 0 bases, with 13 bases lying between them. CDR3 length equals 14 residues. The CDR3 is CSADWRVSTDTQYF. CDR3 DNA: TGCAGTGCGGATTGGCGGGTTAGCACAGATACGCAGTATTTT.

This clonotype is labeled as medium-sized. The chain combines TRBV29-1 with TRBJ1-1; D remains unclear. The germline V gene encodes CDR1 SQVTM and CDR2 ANQGSEA. This CDR3 comprises 15 residues. V lost 0 bases to trimming and J lost 1 base, with 12 bases between them. CDR3 nucleotide sequence: TGCAGCGTTGAAGAAGATGGGAATTCGAACACTGAAGCTTTCTTT. Its protein is CSVEEDGNSNTEAFF.

The V gene is TRBV30, the J gene TRBJ1-2; the match to TRBD1 covers 8 bases. Germline V lookup: CDR1 GTSNPN, CDR2 SVGIG (reference sequence). The length of the CDR3 is 14 residues. J was trimmed by 2 bases and V by 0 bases; bases with no gene match: 2. CDR3 region: CAWSVDRVNYGYTF. The DNA for the CDR3 is TGTGCCTGGAGTGTGGACAGGGTCAACTATGGCTACACCTTC.

The chain recombines TRBV6-2 or TRBV6-3 with TRBJ1-1; D not resolved. V was cut by 4 bases and J by 0 bases, with 9 bases left in between. Germline values: CDR1 MNHEY, CDR2 SVGEGT. CDR3 length: 14 amino acids. The DNA for the CDR3 is TGTGCCAGCAGTTCCACCGCGCTGAACACTGAAGCTTTCTTT. This encodes CASSSTALNTEAFF.